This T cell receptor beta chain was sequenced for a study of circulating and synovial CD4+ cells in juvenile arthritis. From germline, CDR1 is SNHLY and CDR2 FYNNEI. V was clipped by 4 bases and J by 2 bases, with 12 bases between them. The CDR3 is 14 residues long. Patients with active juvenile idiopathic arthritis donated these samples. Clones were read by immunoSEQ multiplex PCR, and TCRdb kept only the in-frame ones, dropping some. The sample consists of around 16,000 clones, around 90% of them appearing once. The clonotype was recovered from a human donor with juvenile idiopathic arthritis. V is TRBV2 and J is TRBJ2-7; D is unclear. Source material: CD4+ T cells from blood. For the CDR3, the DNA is TGTGCCAGCAGTGCCGGGTCCCTCGCCTACGAGCAGTACTTC. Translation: CASSAGSLAYEQYF. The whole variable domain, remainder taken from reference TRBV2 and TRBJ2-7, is EPEVTQTPSHQVTQMGQEVILRCVPISNHLYFYWYRQILGQKVEFLVSFYNNEISEKSEIFDDQFSVERPDGSNFTLKIRSTKLEDSAMYFCASSAGSLAYEQYFGPGTRLTVT.